The rows below give T cell receptor beta chains drawn from one sample of a study of T cell responses to AZD1222 COVID-19 vaccine. Assay used: immunoSEQ multiplex PCR; TCRdb lists only in-frame clones, some missing. This sample yields about 180,000 clones, of which approximately 90% are seen a single time; over 1.5% belongs to the top ten. This specimen was peripheral blood, taken on day 0 of AZD1222 vaccination. These receptors were collected from an adult in good health. Both conserved end residues are part of each CDR3. Each record gives: V gene, J gene, CDR3 protein.

v_gene: TRBV14
j_gene: TRBJ1-3
CDR3aa: CASSQDQGSGNTIYF

v_gene: TRBV29-1
j_gene: TRBJ1-1
CDR3aa: CSVEDRTEAFF

v_gene: TRBV5-4
j_gene: TRBJ2-3
CDR3aa: CASSLEIGRQGKGDTQYF

v_gene: TRBV3-1/TRBV3-2
j_gene: TRBJ1-2
CDR3aa: CASSQDTGFGYTF

v_gene: TRBV5-4
j_gene: TRBJ1-1
CDR3aa: CASRYGGSTEAFF

v_gene: TRBV27
j_gene: TRBJ1-2
CDR3aa: CASSRTGSGALRGYTF

v_gene: TRBV4-3
j_gene: TRBJ2-1
CDR3aa: CASSQGGLEENEQFF

v_gene: TRBV28
j_gene: TRBJ1-1
CDR3aa: CASSFAASGNTEAFF

v_gene: TRBV6-5
j_gene: TRBJ2-4
CDR3aa: CASSSGTGGKNIQYF

v_gene: TRBV7-2
j_gene: TRBJ2-2
CDR3aa: CASSMDGGANTGELFF

v_gene: TRBV30
j_gene: TRBJ1-5
CDR3aa: CACASGSNQPQHF

v_gene: TRBV5-4
j_gene: TRBJ2-7
CDR3aa: CASSPGFRIPNYEQYF

v_gene: TRBV11-2
j_gene: TRBJ2-7
CDR3aa: CASSLGSGGPYEQYF

v_gene: TRBV5-1
j_gene: TRBJ2-7
CDR3aa: CASSSPVQGARNEQYF

v_gene: TRBV20-1
j_gene: TRBJ1-1
CDR3aa: CSAKVNTEAFF

v_gene: TRBV28
j_gene: TRBJ1-1
CDR3aa: CASSLSPDTEAFF

v_gene: TRBV4-3
j_gene: TRBJ1-4
CDR3aa: CASSQDLSAGSGKLFF

v_gene: TRBV7-7
j_gene: TRBJ1-1
CDR3aa: CASSARGLTEAFF

v_gene: TRBV28
j_gene: TRBJ1-3
CDR3aa: CASSPAIGLSGNTIYF

v_gene: TRBV30
j_gene: TRBJ1-6
CDR3aa: CAWTPVGGSYNSPLHF

v_gene: TRBV25-1
j_gene: TRBJ1-6
CDR3aa: CASRSSGLSLHF

v_gene: TRBV9
j_gene: TRBJ1-1
CDR3aa: CASSLADGKPNTEAFF

v_gene: TRBV27
j_gene: TRBJ2-4
CDR3aa: CASSPDRGFNIQYF

v_gene: TRBV28
j_gene: TRBJ2-7
CDR3aa: CASSSTTLTEQYF

v_gene: TRBV5-4
j_gene: TRBJ2-1
CDR3aa: CASSFSGLANEQFF

v_gene: TRBV19
j_gene: TRBJ2-3
CDR3aa: CATGVSHTQYF

v_gene: TRBV12-5
j_gene: TRBJ1-1
CDR3aa: CASGLTTGGTEAFF

v_gene: TRBV2
j_gene: TRBJ1-1
CDR3aa: CASSEKQVGFF

v_gene: TRBV2
j_gene: TRBJ1-5
CDR3aa: CASSRGAGTGGRSNQPQHF

v_gene: TRBV29-1
j_gene: TRBJ2-3
CDR3aa: CSVEGQTYSTDTQYF

v_gene: TRBV27
j_gene: TRBJ2-3
CDR3aa: CASSRTSGATGDTQYF

v_gene: TRBV30
j_gene: TRBJ1-4
CDR3aa: CAWSGRGGTNEKLFF

v_gene: TRBV7-8
j_gene: TRBJ2-5
CDR3aa: CASSAGGGAETQYF

v_gene: TRBV5-1
j_gene: TRBJ2-6
CDR3aa: CASSLNRAGANVLTF

v_gene: TRBV27
j_gene: TRBJ2-6
CDR3aa: CASSPHLGQGAGANVLTF

v_gene: TRBV4-3
j_gene: TRBJ2-7
CDR3aa: CASSQRQGYEQYF

v_gene: TRBV7-9
j_gene: TRBJ1-1
CDR3aa: CASSSPGTEAFF

v_gene: TRBV9
j_gene: TRBJ1-3
CDR3aa: CASNRPGQGPNTIYF

v_gene: TRBV5-1
j_gene: TRBJ2-3
CDR3aa: CASSSGTDTQYF

v_gene: TRBV4-3
j_gene: TRBJ2-1
CDR3aa: CASSQDGSGGYNEQFF

v_gene: TRBV27
j_gene: TRBJ2-7
CDR3aa: CASSLWAGSSYEQYF

v_gene: TRBV20-1
j_gene: TRBJ1-3
CDR3aa: CSAREGNTIYF

v_gene: TRBV20-1
j_gene: TRBJ1-3
CDR3aa: CSASSTVSGNTIYF

v_gene: TRBV5-1
j_gene: TRBJ1-1
CDR3aa: CASSLSNTEAFF

v_gene: TRBV11-3
j_gene: TRBJ2-5
CDR3aa: CASSLGRAAGTQYF

v_gene: TRBV7-2
j_gene: TRBJ2-1
CDR3aa: CASSLVRGQGTEQFF

v_gene: TRBV5-1
j_gene: TRBJ2-1
CDR3aa: CASSLTIGTGSAGRTYNEQFF

v_gene: TRBV6-5
j_gene: TRBJ1-6
CDR3aa: CASRLQAGAPPLHF

v_gene: TRBV28
j_gene: TRBJ1-4
CDR3aa: CASSRNRVGEKLFF

v_gene: TRBV5-6
j_gene: TRBJ2-7
CDR3aa: CASSSRSDRGSEQYF

v_gene: TRBV5-6
j_gene: TRBJ1-4
CDR3aa: CASSLEGYGKLFF

v_gene: TRBV6-2/TRBV6-3
j_gene: TRBJ2-2
CDR3aa: CASSTGWGTGELFF